Below are 9 T cell receptor beta chains sequenced from a single sample in a study of T cells after yellow fever vaccination. MiXCR was run by TCRdb on the 5' RACE reads, yielding one entry per CDR3 protein. The sample consists of approximately 240,000 distinct CDR3 sequences, approximately 3.5% of them appearing once. The source was PBMCs, collected 15 days after the yellow fever booster vaccination. The receptors stem from a man in his late teens or twenties who received the YFV17D yellow fever vaccine.

The J gene is TRBJ1-2, the V gene TRBV18; D gene uncertain. This CDR3 region has 14 residues. CDR1 KGHSH and CDR2 LQKENI come from the germline V gene. Trimming took off 6 bases at V and 1 base at J, with 12 bases between the two ends. The CDR3 here is CASSDGIRNYGYTF. CDR3 DNA: TGTGCCAGCTCTGACGGGATCCGTAACTATGGCTACACCTTC.

This clonotype was detected many times. The chain employs TRBV21-1 and TRBJ2-7; no check of the table's D call, TRBD1, against the DNA was made. TRBV21-1 constitutes a pseudogene. The CDR3 is made up of 15 amino acids. The CDR3 loop reads CASSKPGSVAYEQYV. The CDR3 coding sequence is TGTGCCAGCAGCAAACCCGGTTCCGTCGCCTACGAGCAGTACGTC.

Ten or more counts support this clonotype. The chain couples TRBV27 to TRBJ2-3; D not resolved. Germline V gives CDR1 MNHEY, CDR2 SMNVEV (reference sequence). The V gene lost 5 bases and the J gene lost 4 bases, with 16 bases spanning the gap. The CDR3 runs to 15 residues. The CDR3: CASSRLGELADTQYF. DNA for the CDR3: TGTGCCAGCAGTCGGCTTGGGGAACTTGCAGATACGCAGTATTTT.

There are many counts of this clonotype. This chain connects TRBV10-3 to TRBJ1-1, with D unresolved. This CDR3 comprises 14 residues. Trimming cost V 3 bases and J 5 bases, with 13 bases left between them. Germline CDR1 and CDR2: ENHRY and SYGVKD. CDR3 coding DNA: TGTGCCATCAGTGATTTTCGGGCGGGGACTGAAGCTTTCTTT. The encoded protein is CAISDFRAGTEAFF.

This clonotype was detected many times. The CDR3 loop is CSARQGGQPQHF. DNA for the CDR3: TGCAGTGCTCGACAGGGCGGCCAGCCCCAGCATTTT. The chain couples TRBV20-1 to TRBJ1-5; the match to TRBD1 covers 7 bases. This CDR3 region has 12 residues. The ends lost 5 bases at V and 7 bases at J; junction bases unmatched: 5. Germline CDR1 is DFQATT and CDR2 is SNEGSKA (reference sequence).

This clonotype was detected ten times or more. V is TRBV3-1 and J is TRBJ1-1; 9 bases are a match to TRBD1. Per the germline V gene, CDR1 is LGHDT and CDR2 is YNNKEL (reference sequence). The CDR3 loop spans 14 amino acids. J was trimmed by 5 bases and V by 1 base; bases with no gene match: 2. CDR3 bases: TGTGCCAGCAGCCAAGGGACAGGGGATACTGAAGCTTTCTTT. Its protein is CASSQGTGDTEAFF.

This clonotype has ten or more counts. The J gene is TRBJ2-1, the V gene TRBV20-1, with 7 bases aligning to TRBD2. The CDR3 is 14 amino acids. V shed 6 bases, J shed 2 bases, and the junction held 7 bases outside the gene matches. In germline, CDR1 is DFQATT, CDR2 SNEGSKA (reference sequence). DNA of the CDR3: TGCAGTGCGGCCGGGGGGTGGGCCTACAATGAGCAGTTCTTC. Protein sequence: CSAAGGWAYNEQFF.

This clonotype has only a few counts. The gene calls are TRBV5-1 and TRBJ1-3; D perhaps matches TRBD1 (5 bases). V lost 4 bases, J lost 2 bases, and 10 bases lay in between. Germline CDR1 SGHRS, CDR2 YFSETQ. The CDR3 extends over 14 amino acids. The CDR3 sequence: CASSPGVAGNTIYF. In nucleotides, the CDR3 is TGCGCCAGCAGCCCGGGGGTGGCTGGAAACACCATATATTTT.

The sample holds many counts of this clonotype. V usage is TRBV18 and J usage is TRBJ2-7; D is possibly TRBD2 (5 bases). There are 14 residues in the CDR3. The germline gives CDR1 KGHSH, CDR2 LQKENI. The V and J ends lost 3 bases and 4 bases respectively, with 13 bases between them. The CDR3 coding sequence is TGTGCCAGCTCACCGGCGGGCACCGCTTACGAGCAGTACTTC. It codes for CASSPAGTAYEQYF. Complete variable domain (other parts from reference TRBV18 and TRBJ2-7): NAGVMQNPRHLVRRRGQEARLRCSPMKGHSHVYWYRQLPEEGLKFMVYLQKENIIDESGMPKERFSAEFPKEGPSILRIQQVVRGDSAAYFCASSPAGTAYEQYFGPGTRLTVT.